A single T cell receptor beta chain is shown here with its context. This clonotype showed up just a few times. This clone's antigen is unknown. No base quality values were provided; no much bigger clone lies one nucleotide off. This entry belongs to a study of identical twins (TCRdb year 2016). Notes on the research overall: To test whether fetal clonotypes persist, this study deep-sequenced TCR alpha and beta repertoires from monozygotic twins, from unrelated adults of various ages, and from cord blood. To rule out contamination, the twin experiments were replicated at different times with different library preparation protocols.

Inclusive of the bounding cysteine and phenylalanine, the CDR3 is 13 residues long. Left in the record is the CDR3 DNA by itself, 39 bases read in frame from the first base. CDR1 SGHRS and CDR2 YFSETQ are derived from the germline V gene. V was cut back by 4 bases and J by 6 bases, leaving a gap of 10 bases between them. The library was built by means of 5' RACE. The run used an Illumina HiSeq 2000. Template switching added a universal primer binding site, and the final cDNA carried a unique molecular identifier that allowed TCR cDNA molecules to be counted accurately. First-strand cDNA for TCR alpha and beta chains was synthesized from specific primers in the conserved constant-segment region. To control for contamination, each cDNA library was double barcoded with a SMART-Mk sample barcode plus Illumina barcodes. Two successive PCR steps introduced TruSeq adapter sequences along with Illumina sample barcodes. Sequencing of the TCR alpha and beta cDNA libraries was done on the Illumina HiSeq platform using custom primers. Regarding the original processing steps: Raw reads were processed with MiGEC to extract unique molecular identifiers, and MiXCR was used to determine CDR3 positions. Recombination models were inferred per individual with the repgenHMM and IGoR tools using an EM algorithm. Shared clonotypes were analyzed with the tcR package in R, and sharing was normalized by the product of cloneset sizes. To study raw recombination without the effects of thymic and clonal selection, out-of-frame nonproductive sequences were analyzed. TCRdb reprocessing: public reads trimmed at Q25 with fastp, clones called with MiXCR, in-frame beta chains kept. Each CDR3 protein gets just one entry, which takes the most common genes and DNA from the rows behind it. These V and J calls are TCRdb output, not the study's own analysis. This sample lists about 530,000 distinct CDR3 sequences; around 15% were detected once. The biggest ten clones account for roughly 0.4% of the sample.

The investigation overall reported the following: Compared with coincidental sharing between unrelated individuals, out-of-frame TCR alpha sequences shared between twins showed an excess of sequences with low generation probability. Fewer insertions were carried by abundant cord blood beta clonotypes; a weaker similar trend was observed in young adult naive repertoires, while no such trend was observed in memory repertoires. Recombination models systematically underestimated out-of-frame TCR alpha sharing in monozygotic twins but agreed with sharing between unrelated individuals. The excess sharing between twins in beta out-of-frame sequences was weaker because fewer shared sequences reduced the signal-to-noise ratio. Because the same donors could not be followed over many years, conclusions were based on cross-sectional statistical analysis. Invariant T cells such as MAIT and iNKT could partly confound zero-insertion analyses, though diverse VJ usage argued against this for most clonotypes.

All donors were healthy Caucasians. Three pairs of female monozygotic twins, all aged 18 to 29 years, were included in the twin cohort. CD4+ and CD8+ T cell populations were isolated with positive isolation kits from Invitrogen. These data were likewise used in another study, on yellow fever vaccine responses in identical twins. As that second paper reports: According to the authors, the vaccine-induced T cell response in identical twins seemed to be partly convergent and partly specific to each individual. In identical twins, the study followed T cell clones that responded to the vaccine with precision.

What was sequenced was CD4+ T cells sorted from blood. This chain joins TRBV5-1 to TRBJ2-2; the D gene cannot be named for sure. The sequence came from a woman between 18 and 30 years old in good health. CDR3 loop: CASSQNLPGELFF. The DNA reads TGCGCCAGCAGCCAGAACCTCCCCGGGGAGCTGTTTTTT.